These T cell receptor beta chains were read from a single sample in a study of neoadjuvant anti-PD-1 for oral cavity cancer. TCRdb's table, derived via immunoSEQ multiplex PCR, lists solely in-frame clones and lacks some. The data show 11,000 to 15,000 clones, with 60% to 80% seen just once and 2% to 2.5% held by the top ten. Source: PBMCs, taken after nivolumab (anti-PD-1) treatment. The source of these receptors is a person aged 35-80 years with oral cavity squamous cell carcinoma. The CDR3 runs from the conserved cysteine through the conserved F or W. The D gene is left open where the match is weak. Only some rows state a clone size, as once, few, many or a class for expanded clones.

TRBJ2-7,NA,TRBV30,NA,CAWSPRTNYEQYF,TGTGCCTGGAGTCCCCGGACAAACTACGAGCAGTACTTC
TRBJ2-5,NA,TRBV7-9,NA,CASSVSGWGLQETQYF,TGTGCCAGCAGCGTCTCAGGTTGGGGGCTCCAAGAGACCCAGTACTTC
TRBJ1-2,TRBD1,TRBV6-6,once,CASSTPGQDPYGYTF,TGTGCCAGCAGTACCCCCGGACAGGATCCTTATGGCTACACCTTC
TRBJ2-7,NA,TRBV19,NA,CASSMGQGYEQYF,TGTGCCAGTAGTATGGGCCAGGGCTACGAGCAGTACTTC
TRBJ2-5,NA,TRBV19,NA,CASAPSGAETQYF,TGTGCCAGTGCACCCTCGGGTGCTGAGACCCAGTACTTC
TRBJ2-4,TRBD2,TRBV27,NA,CGGVPLAKNIQYF,TGCGGGGGGGTTCCCCTAGCCAAAAACATTCAGTACTTC
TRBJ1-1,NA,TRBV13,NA,CASSPTGNTEAFF,TGTGCCAGCAGCCCCACAGGGAACACTGAAGCTTTCTTT
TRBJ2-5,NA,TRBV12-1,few,CASSLDPLGETQYF,TGTGCCAGCAGCCTGGATCCTCTCGGGGAGACCCAGTACTTC
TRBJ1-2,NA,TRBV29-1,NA,CSVELHLGRYGYTF,TGCAGCGTTGAACTGCACCTGGGGCGGTATGGCTACACCTTC
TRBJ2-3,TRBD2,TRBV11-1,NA,CASSSPLAGVGGDTQYF,TGTGCCAGCAGCTCCCCTCTAGCGGGAGTAGGGGGAGATACGCAGTATTTT
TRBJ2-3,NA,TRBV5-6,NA,CASSPPGRGGTQYF,TGTGCCAGCAGCCCGCCGGGACGGGGTGGAACGCAGTATTTT
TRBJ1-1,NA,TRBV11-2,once,CASSLNVYGMNTEAFF,TGTGCCAGCAGCTTAAATGTGTACGGAATGAACACTGAAGCTTTCTTT
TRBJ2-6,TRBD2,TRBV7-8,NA,CASSFTQGLHSGANVLTF,TGTGCCAGCAGCTTCACTCAGGGACTACACTCTGGGGCCAACGTCCTGACTTTC
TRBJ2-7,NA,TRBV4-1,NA,CASSQDGGREQYF,TGCGCCAGCAGCCAAGATGGGGGGCGGGAGCAGTACTTC
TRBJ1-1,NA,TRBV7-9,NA,CASSLPRNTEAFF,TGTGCCAGCAGCTTACCCCGAAACACTGAAGCTTTCTTT
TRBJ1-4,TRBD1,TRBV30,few,CAWSEGAGLIPTNEKLFF,TGTGCCTGGAGTGAGGGGGCGGGACTAATTCCGACTAATGAAAAACTGTTTTTT
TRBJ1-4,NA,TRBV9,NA,CASSVFPGAGWEKLFF,TGTGCCAGCAGCGTATTTCCGGGGGCAGGGTGGGAAAAACTGTTTTTT
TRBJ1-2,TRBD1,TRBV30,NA,CAWSAGTGGRWGYGYTF,TGTGCCTGGAGCGCCGGGACAGGGGGCCGCTGGGGTTATGGCTACACCTTC
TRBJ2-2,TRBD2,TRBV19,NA,CASSISGRGYGELFF,TGTGCCAGTAGTATCAGCGGGAGGGGGTACGGGGAGCTGTTTTTT
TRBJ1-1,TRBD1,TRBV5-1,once,CASSLSGGGMNTEAFF,TGCGCCAGCAGCTTGTCAGGAGGGGGCATGAACACTGAAGCTTTCTTT
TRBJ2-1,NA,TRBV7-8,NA,CASSLQQRYNEQFF,TGTGCCAGCAGCTTACAACAGCGCTACAATGAGCAGTTCTTC
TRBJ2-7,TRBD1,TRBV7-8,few,CASSSLGTGAYEQYF,TGTGCCAGCAGCTCCCTAGGGACAGGGGCGTACGAGCAGTACTTC
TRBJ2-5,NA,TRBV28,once,CASSLFQREETQYF,TGTGCCAGCAGTTTATTTCAGCGGGAAGAGACCCAGTACTTC
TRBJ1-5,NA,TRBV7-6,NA,CASSLRSGMGNQPQHF,TGTGCCAGCAGCTTAAGGTCAGGGATGGGCAATCAGCCCCAGCATTTT
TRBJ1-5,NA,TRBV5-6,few,CASSLVLGGTENSNQPQHF,TGTGCCAGCAGCTTGGTTCTGGGTGGGACTGAGAATAGCAATCAGCCCCAGCATTTT
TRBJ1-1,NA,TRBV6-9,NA,CASSYNGGPMNTEAFF,TGTGCCAGCAGTTATAATGGGGGGCCCATGAACACTGAAGCTTTCTTT
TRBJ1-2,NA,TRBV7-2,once,CASSSWDQSYYGYTF,TGTGCCAGCAGCTCATGGGACCAAAGCTACTATGGCTACACCTTC
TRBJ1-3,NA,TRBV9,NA,CASSVDRDSGNTIYF,TGTGCCAGCAGCGTAGACAGGGACTCTGGAAACACCATATATTTT
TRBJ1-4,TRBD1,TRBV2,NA,CASSPDRGREKLFF,TGTGCCAGCAGCCCTGACAGGGGGCGAGAAAAACTGTTTTTT
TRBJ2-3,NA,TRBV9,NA,CASSVVQDTQYF,TGTGCCAGCAGCGTAGTACAGGATACGCAGTATTTT
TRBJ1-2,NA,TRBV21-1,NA,CAGQGYDNYGYTF,TGTGCCGGGCAGGGATATGACAACTATGGCTACACCTTC
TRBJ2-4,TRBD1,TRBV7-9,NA,CASSRLGQGEANIQYF,TGTGCCAGCAGCCGACTCGGACAGGGGGAGGCAAACATTCAGTACTTC
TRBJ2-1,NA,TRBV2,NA,CASSLGHLTYNEQFF,TGTGCCAGCAGTCTGGGACACTTGACCTACAATGAGCAGTTCTTC
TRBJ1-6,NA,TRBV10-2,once,CASSEFPERAPLHF,TGCGCCAGCAGTGAGTTCCCCGAACGGGCACCCCTCCACTTT
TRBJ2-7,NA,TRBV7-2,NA,CASSPGPPPYEQYF,TGTGCCAGCAGCCCAGGACCGCCACCCTACGAGCAGTACTTC
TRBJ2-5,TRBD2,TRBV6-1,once,CASSELADQETQYF,TGTGCCAGCAGTGAACTAGCGGACCAAGAGACCCAGTACTTC
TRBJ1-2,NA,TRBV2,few,CAGSPGTDYGYTF,TGTGCCGGCAGCCCTGGGACGGACTATGGCTACACCTTC
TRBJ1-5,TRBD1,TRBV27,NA,CASSFGTGWKQPQHF,TGTGCCAGCAGTTTCGGGACAGGGTGGAAACAGCCCCAGCATTTT
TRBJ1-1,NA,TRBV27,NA,CASKGRSMNTEAFF,TGTGCCAGCAAAGGCAGAAGCATGAACACTGAAGCTTTCTTT
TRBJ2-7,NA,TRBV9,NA,CASSVAGRSSYEQYF,TGTGCCAGCAGCGTAGCTGGCAGGAGCTCCTACGAGCAGTACTTC
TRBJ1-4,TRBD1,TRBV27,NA,CASSFTRQGVLGEKLFF,TGTGCCAGCAGTTTCACCCGACAGGGGGTGTTAGGTGAAAAACTGTTTTTT
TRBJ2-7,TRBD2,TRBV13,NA,CASGLLAAGHEQYF,TGTGCCAGTGGACTCCTAGCGGCTGGGCACGAGCAGTACTTC
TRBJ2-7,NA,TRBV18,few,CASSPNTLGTGFYEQYF,TGTGCCAGCTCACCTAACACTCTCGGAACAGGGTTCTACGAGCAGTACTTC
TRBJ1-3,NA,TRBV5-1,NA,CASSRDYSGNTIYF,TGCGCCAGCAGTCGCGATTACTCTGGAAACACCATATATTTT
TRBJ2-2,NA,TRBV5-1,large,CASSSRPSPTSTGELFF,TGCGCCAGCAGCTCCCGCCCTAGCCCCACCTCCACCGGGGAGCTGTTTTTT
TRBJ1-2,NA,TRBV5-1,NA,CASSLALGNYGYTF,TGCGCCAGCAGCTTGGCCCTCGGTAACTATGGCTACACCTTC
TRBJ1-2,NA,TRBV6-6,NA,CASSYRSRSLARGYTF,TGTGCCAGCAGTTACAGGAGCAGGTCCTTGGCGCGGGGCTACACCTTC
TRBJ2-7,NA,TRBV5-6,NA,CASSFWGSYEQYF,TGTGCCAGCAGCTTTTGGGGCTCCTACGAGCAGTACTTC
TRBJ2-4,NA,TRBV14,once,CASSLGGGRRAKNIQYF,TGTGCCAGCAGCCTAGGGGGGGGGAGGAGAGCCAAAAACATTCAGTACTTC
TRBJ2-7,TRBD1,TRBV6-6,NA,CASSTGDEQYF,TGTGCCAGCAGTACAGGGGACGAGCAGTACTTC
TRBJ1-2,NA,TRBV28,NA,CASSLFLTDYGYTF,TGTGCCAGCAGTTTATTCTTGACAGATTATGGCTACACCTTC
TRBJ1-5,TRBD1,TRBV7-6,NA,CASSFGTGQGGNQPQHF,TGTGCCAGCAGCTTCGGCACGGGACAGGGGGGCAATCAGCCCCAGCATTTT
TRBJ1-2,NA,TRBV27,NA,CASSLSTLNYGYTF,TGTGCCAGCAGTTTATCGACACTCAACTATGGCTACACCTTC